The following is a TCR beta chain sequence with its context. The antigen is not known. This sample was taken from a study of cytomegalovirus exposure and HLA in healthy donors. Findings and limits, study-wide: TCR beta V- and J-gene trimming was later associated with a missense DCLRE1C variant.

V was cut by 2 bases and J by 4 bases, with 16 bases left in between. This CDR3 is 15 amino acids long. The germline V gene encodes CDR1 SGHRS and CDR2 YFSETQ. 13 Jbeta primers and 60 Vbeta primers were used for the PCR. As processed by the authors: In a later analysis, some 80 million unique TCR beta chains included roughly 11 million shared by two or more donors. TCRdb's copy holds only in-frame clones and misses some; the assay was immunoSEQ multiplex PCR. V and J calls and clone size follow that table, whereas D and trimming were derived from the DNA. The sample has over 150,000 clones; 75% to 90% are singletons.

Sequenced: PBMCs. The chain couples TRBV5-1 to TRBJ2-7; D gene unclear. The sequence came from a man under 40 in good health and CMV-seropositive. The CDR3 DNA reads as TGCGCCAGCAGCTTCGCCGGTGGAAGCGTGTACGAGCAGTACTTC. Its protein is CASSFAGGSVYEQYF.